These 28 T cell receptor beta chains were sequenced from one sample in a study of tumor-infiltrating lymphocytes in primary liver carcinoma. TCR beta cDNA was prepared out of 450 to 500 ng total RNA by means of a constant-region primer. The TCR beta library was amplified through three nested multiplex PCR rounds in a modified ARM-PCR procedure. The study ran its first two PCR rounds for approximately 10 cycles each, using TRBV1-TRBV30 forward primers and a C-beta reverse primer. TCRdb re-analysed the multiplex PCR reads in MiXCR, keeping a single row per CDR3 protein. The table lists more than 100,000 distinct CDR3 sequences, around two thirds of them singletons. Unsorted bulk tissue of roughly 17-33 mg yielded co-extracted RNA and DNA. Sequencing was performed on liver tumor tissue from sampling region 1. The subset is: tumor region T1, superior pole. Every receptor here comes from a woman aged 60-75 years with primary liver carcinoma and hepatitis B virus infection.

The chain employs TRBV11-3 and TRBJ2-1, with D hard to call. V lost 1 base and J 1 base, leaving 11 bases between the germline ends. Germline V CDR1 and CDR2: SGHNT, YENEEA. This CDR3 has 16 amino acids. CDR3 DNA sequence: TGTGCCAGCAGCTTAGGGTTCGGGCTTTCCTACAATGAGCAGTTCTTC. Amino acid sequence: CASSLGFGLSYNEQFF. The complete variable domain, with remaining parts taken from reference TRBV11-3 and TRBJ2-1, reads EAGVVQSPRYKIIEKKQPVAFWCNPISGHNTLYWYLQNLGQGPELLIRYENEEAVDDSQLPKDRFSAERLKGVDSTLKIQPAELGDSAVYLCASSLGFGLSYNEQFFGPGTRLTVL.

On this clonotype itself: The CDR3 ends on some other residue instead of the conserved phenylalanine or tryptophan, so this is likely a read error. This chain connects TRBV12-3 or TRBV12-4 to TRBJ2-3; 16 positions match TRBD2. V gave up 6 bases and J gave up 3 bases; unmatched junction bases: 9. The CDR3 extends over 18 amino acids. The CDR3 loop reads CASRDGTSGRGSTDTQYL. The CDR3 nucleotides are TGTGCCAGCAGGGATGGGACTAGCGGGAGGGGGAGTACAGATACGCAGTATCTT.

A note on this clonotype: A read error may be the cause here, since a much bigger clone is one base away. V is TRBV4-1 and J is TRBJ1-5; 9 nucleotides agree with TRBD1. CDR1 MGHRA and CDR2 YSYEKL come from the germline V gene. This CDR3 contains 15 residues. CDR3 residues: CASSQVSGQGEPPHF. As DNA, the CDR3 is TGCGCCAGCAGCCAAGTTTCGGGACAGGGTGAGCCCCCGCATTTT.

For this clonotype: The junction departs from the called germline gene at one end, perhaps through a read error. The V call is TRBV11-2, the J call TRBJ2-7; no clear D gene. Per the germline V gene, CDR1 is SGHAT and CDR2 is FQNNGV. The CDR3 consists of 14 residues. The CDR3 sequence is CASSLGADVYELYF. The CDR3, as DNA: TGTGCCAGCAGCTTAGGGGCCGACGTCTACGAGCTGTACTTC.

Of note for this clonotype: A read error may produce the germline difference seen at one junction end. This chain links TRBV5-1 with TRBJ2-7; 10 bases are shared with TRBD2. The CDR3 is made up of 18 amino acids. Germline CDR1 is SGHRS and CDR2 is YFSETQ. DNA for the CDR3: TGCGTCAGCAGCTTCAGCCACGTTAGCGGGAGGACCTACTACGAGCAGTACTTC. It encodes CVSSFSHVSGRTYYEQYF.

A note on this clonotype: No conserved phenylalanine or tryptophan ends this CDR3, so it is likely a read error. The chain couples TRBV10-3 to TRBJ2-7, with D uncertain. CDR1 is ENHRY, CDR2 SYGVKD, per germline. Trimming took 4 bases from V and 5 from J, leaving 9 bases between them. This CDR3 is built from 12 residues. CDR3 loop: CAISANPHEQYL. CDR3 sequence (DNA): TGTGCCATCAGTGCCAACCCCCACGAGCAGTACTTA.

This clonotype has at least ten counts. The chain employs TRBV6-1 and TRBJ2-1; D gene ambiguous. Trimming pared 1 base from V and 8 bases from J, leaving 9 bases between. Germline V gene data show CDR1 as MNHNS and CDR2 as SASEGT. The CDR3 has 13 residues. The DNA for the CDR3 is TGTGCCAGCAGTGAAGGTCGAGTGGATGAGCAGTTCTTC. It encodes CASSEGRVDEQFF.

J is TRBJ2-7 and V is TRBV28; 7 bases line up with TRBD1. J was trimmed by 0 bases and V by 5 bases; bases with no gene match: 7. CDR3 length: 15 residues. CDR1 and CDR2 from the germline V gene are MDHEN and SYDVKM. The CDR3 protein is CASSGPGQNSYEQYF. The DNA of the CDR3 is TGTGCCAGCAGTGGACCGGGACAGAACTCCTACGAGCAGTACTTC.

This clonotype was seen a few times. At one boundary the junction diverges from the germline segment, which might be a read error. The rearrangement joins TRBV12-5 to TRBJ2-1; 9 positions match TRBD1. Germline assignment: CDR1 LGHNT and CDR2 FRNRAP. The CDR3 contains 16 residues. This chain's CDR3 is CASGLGGQGAYNEQLF. The CDR3 DNA sequence: TGTGCTAGTGGTTTGGGGGGACAGGGAGCCTACAATGAGCAGTTGTTC.

This clonotype appeared many times. The chain employs TRBV5-5 and TRBJ1-4; D gene unclear. The CDR3 consists of 15 residues. Germline CDR1 and CDR2: SGHKS and YYEKEE (reference sequence). Trimming took 0 bases from V and 4 from J, leaving 10 bases between them. CDR3 bases: TGTGCCAGCAGCTTGGCGGCGGTAATTAATGAAAAACTGTTTTTT. It codes for CASSLAAVINEKLFF.

About this clonotype: Compared with germline, one end of the junction differs, possibly owing to a read error. The chain links TRBV11-2 to TRBJ2-1; D is ambiguous. The CDR3 covers 15 residues. CDR1 is SGHAT and CDR2 is FQNNGV in the germline V gene. The CDR3 spells CASSWANGFNSEQLF. The CDR3 DNA reads TGTGCCAGCAGCTGGGCTAACGGGTTTAACAGTGAGCAGCTCTTC.

This chain connects TRBV7-8 to TRBJ1-1; D remains ambiguous. CDR1 and CDR2 from the germline V gene are SGHVS and FQNEAQ. Trimming shortened V by 2 bases and J by 4 bases, and 14 bases separated the two germline ends. The CDR3 totals 15 residues. The CDR3 DNA reads as TGTGCCAGCAGCTTAAGGCAGGATCCTAGCACTGAAGCTTTCTTT. Translating gives CASSLRQDPSTEAFF.

This clonotype occurred once. Mismatch with germline at one junction end may stem from a read error. This chain joins TRBV11-2 and TRBJ2-1; D not resolved. The germline CDR1 and CDR2 sequences are SGHAT and FQNNGV. The CDR3 is 15 residues long. The CDR3 sequence is CVSSSTNWAVNEQFF. DNA of the CDR3: TGTGTCAGCAGCTCCACTAACTGGGCCGTCAATGAGCAGTTCTTC.

This clonotype was observed at least ten times. This rearrangement joins TRBV29-1 to TRBJ2-3, with 8 positions matching TRBD1. After removal of 6 bases from V and 1 base from J, the junction contained 12 bases not matched to a gene. The CDR3 is made up of 16 amino acids. The germline V gene has CDR1 SQVTM and CDR2 ANQGSEA. The CDR3 protein is CSVGQLQGGGTDTQYF. As DNA, the CDR3 is TGCAGCGTCGGGCAATTACAGGGGGGAGGCACAGATACGCAGTATTTT.

To note about this clonotype: One end of the junction varies from germline; a read error may be responsible. The chain has TRBV10-3 and TRBJ2-5; D is perhaps TRBD1 (5 bases). The CDR3 sequence is 13 residues long. CDR1 ENHRY and CDR2 SYGVKD come from the germline V gene. The CDR3 protein is CAIRQGGQETQHF. The CDR3 region has the DNA TGTGCCATCAGGCAGGGTGGCCAAGAGACCCAGCACTTC.

This chain uses TRBV11-2 with TRBJ1-2; D call uncertain. This CDR3 is built from 14 residues. Per the germline V gene, CDR1 is SGHAT and CDR2 is FQNNGV. V was trimmed by 4 bases and J by 11 bases, leaving 20 bases between them. The CDR3 reads CASSSSGGGYDYTF. CDR3 coding DNA: TGTGCCAGCAGCTCCTCCGGTGGTGGGTATGATTACACCTTC.

This clonotype has at least ten counts. The chain carries TRBV30 and TRBJ2-5; D perhaps matches TRBD2 (5 bases). Trimming pared 3 bases from V and 2 bases from J, leaving 10 bases between. The germline V gene encodes CDR1 GTSNPN and CDR2 SVGIG (reference sequence). The CDR3 is 13 residues long. The CDR3, as DNA: TGTGCCTGGAGGGAGGTCACACAAGAGACCCAGTACTTC. Translation gives CAWREVTQETQYF.

The V and J genes are TRBV28 and TRBJ1-2, with 7 bases fitting TRBD1. The CDR3 has 14 residues. V was pared by 6 bases and J by 4 bases, with 8 bases of the junction left unmatched. Germline lookup yields CDR1 MDHEN and CDR2 SYDVKM. CDR3: CASRLGQSIYGYTF. The CDR3 region has the DNA TGTGCCAGCAGGCTGGGACAGAGTATCTATGGCTACACCTTC.

Regarding this clonotype: A read error may produce the germline difference seen at one junction end. The V gene is TRBV11-2, the J gene TRBJ2-7; weak D call: TRBD1 (6 bases). The CDR3 length is 15 residues. Germline assignment: CDR1 SGHAT and CDR2 FQNNGV. CDR3 nucleotide sequence: TGTGCCAGCAGCTTAGCCGGGACATGGGAGTACGAGCAGTGCTTC. It is translated as CASSLAGTWEYEQCF. Looking up the rest from reference TRBV11-2 and TRBJ2-7 gives the full variable domain: EAGVAQSPRYKIIEKRQSVAFWCNPISGHATLYWYQQILGQGPKLLIQFQNNGVVDDSQLPKDRFSAERLKGVDSTLKIQPAKLEDSAVYLCASSLAGTWEYEQCFGPGTRLTVT.

As concerns this clonotype: A much larger clone differs from this one at a single base, so this may be a read error. J is TRBJ2-6 and V is TRBV4-1; the match to TRBD1 covers 7 bases. The germline CDR1 and CDR2 sequences are MGHRA and YSYEKL. CDR3 length equals 15 residues. CDR3 sequence: CASSQTGVGDNVLTF. The CDR3 nucleotides read TGCGCCAGCAGCCAAACAGGGGTAGGGGACAACGTCCTGACTTTC.

Of note for this clonotype: Since the CDR3 does not end with the conserved phenylalanine or tryptophan, this likely comes from a read error. The J gene is TRBJ1-2, the V gene TRBV11-2; the D gene is possibly TRBD1 (6 bases). Deletions cut 1 base from V and 2 bases from J, with 11 bases between. This CDR3 has 15 amino acids. Germline V gives CDR1 SGHAT, CDR2 FQNNGV. Written as DNA, the CDR3 is TGTGCCAGCAGCTTAGCGGGGGGGCCGAACTATGGCTACACCCTC. Translating gives CASSLAGGPNYGYTL.

Turning to this clonotype: Being one base from a much bigger clone, this may be a read error. The genes are TRBV29-1 and TRBJ2-1; 12 bases map to TRBD2. The CDR3 sequence is 16 residues long. CDR1 and CDR2 (germline): SQVTM, ANQGSEA. The trim removed 5 bases at V and 8 bases at J, leaving 13 bases unmatched. CDR3 DNA sequence: TGCAGCGTTCCCATGGGGACGACTAGCGGGAGCGATGAGCAGTTCTTC. It yields the protein CSVPMGTTSGSDEQFF.

Concerning this clonotype itself: Just one base apart from a much larger clone, this may be a read error. The CDR3 does not close with the conserved phenylalanine or tryptophan, likely indicating a read error. The rearrangement links TRBV5-1 to TRBJ2-2; D gene ambiguous. The V gene lost 6 bases and the J gene lost 1 base, with 4 bases spanning the gap. Germline values: CDR1 SGHRS, CDR2 YFSETQ. CDR3 length: 12 amino acids. CDR3 sequence reads: CASTGNTGELFY. As DNA, the CDR3 is TGCGCCAGCACCGGGAACACCGGGGAGCTGTTTTAT.

Remarks on this clonotype: It may be a read error: a sequence one base away is much more abundant. The chain employs TRBV4-2 and TRBJ1-4, with unresolved D. V lost 5 bases, J lost 0 bases, and 10 bases lay in between. The CDR3 is made up of 15 amino acids. CDR1 and CDR2 (germline): LGHNA, YNFKEQ. CDR3 loop: CASSALKSTNEKLFF. The CDR3, as DNA: TGTGCCAGCAGCGCTCTAAAGTCAACTAATGAAAAACTGTTTTTT.

The V and J genes are TRBV7-9 and TRBJ2-1, with 7 bases that match TRBD2. The CDR3 contains 17 residues. V lost 3 bases to trimming and J lost 3 bases; unmatched junction nucleotides: 11. Germline V gene sequence: CDR1 SEHNR, CDR2 FQNEAQ (reference sequence). Written as DNA, the CDR3 is TGTGCCAGCAGCTTCCCCCTGGGGGGAGGGATCTACAATGAGCAGTTCTTC. Translation gives CASSFPLGGGIYNEQFF.

As for this clonotype: Because it lacks the conserved phenylalanine or tryptophan at the end, this CDR3 is likely a read error. The J gene is TRBJ2-3, the V gene TRBV11-2; TRBD2 matches 10 bases. With V trimmed by 7 bases and J by 4 bases, 8 bases remained unmatched. Germline CDR1 and CDR2: SGHAT and FQNNGV. This CDR3 contains 15 residues. CDR3 loop: CASIPGLADPDTQYY. CDR3 sequence (DNA): TGTGCCAGCATCCCTGGACTAGCGGACCCAGATACGCAGTATTAT.

The rearrangement links TRBV28 to TRBJ1-5, with a possible D match to TRBD1 (5 bases). Germline V gene sequence: CDR1 MDHEN, CDR2 SYDVKM. The CDR3 length is 15 residues. V lost 6 bases to trimming and J lost 2 bases, with 14 bases between them. In nucleotides, the CDR3 is TGTGCCAGCAGAAGACAGTGGCTTGGCAATCAGCCCCAGCATTTT. Its translation is CASRRQWLGNQPQHF.

This clonotype was seen a handful of times. The chain carries TRBV18 and TRBJ2-7; D gene uncertain. This CDR3 contains 14 residues. The V and J ends lost 2 bases and 0 bases respectively, with 8 bases between them. The V gene's germline CDR1 is KGHSH and CDR2 LQKENI. The CDR3 bases are TGTGCCAGCTCACCAGTTCGAACCTCCTACGAGCAGTACTTC. As protein: CASSPVRTSYEQYF. Full variable domain (rest looked up from reference TRBV18 and TRBJ2-7): NAGVMQNPRHLVRRRGQEARLRCSPMKGHSHVYWYRQLPEEGLKFMVYLQKENIIDESGMPKERFSAEFPKEGPSILRIQQVVRGDSAAYFCASSPVRTSYEQYFGPGTRLTVT.